This record looks at one T cell receptor beta chain sequence and its context. No antigen is known for it. These data come from a study of somatic mutations in cytotoxic T cells in rheumatoid arthritis. Study conclusions and caveats: There was no significant difference in CD8+ T-cell clonality between rheumatoid arthritis patients and age-matched healthy controls. The slight TRBV07 underrepresentation in rheumatoid arthritis patients was not adjusted for multiple comparisons.

Produced via immunoSEQ multiplex PCR; TCRdb's table is partial and in-frame only. Among some 10,000 clones listed, 77% were seen once. Germline V gene data show CDR1 as SNHLY and CDR2 as FYNNEI. Trimming took off 3 bases at V and 1 base at J, with 15 bases between the two ends. The length of the CDR3 is 17 residues. Female donors made up approximately 60% of the healthy controls, blood donors whose median age was approximately 60 years (range about 20-70). This receptor was identified in a man aged 50-60 years in good health. This sequence joins TRBV2 and TRBJ2-2, with D tentatively TRBD1 (5 bases). The sample was CD8+ T cells sorted from blood. CDR3: CASSDPVGALNTGELFF. The CDR3, as DNA: TGTGCCAGCAGTGATCCAGTAGGGGCCCTGAACACCGGGGAGCTGTTTTTT.